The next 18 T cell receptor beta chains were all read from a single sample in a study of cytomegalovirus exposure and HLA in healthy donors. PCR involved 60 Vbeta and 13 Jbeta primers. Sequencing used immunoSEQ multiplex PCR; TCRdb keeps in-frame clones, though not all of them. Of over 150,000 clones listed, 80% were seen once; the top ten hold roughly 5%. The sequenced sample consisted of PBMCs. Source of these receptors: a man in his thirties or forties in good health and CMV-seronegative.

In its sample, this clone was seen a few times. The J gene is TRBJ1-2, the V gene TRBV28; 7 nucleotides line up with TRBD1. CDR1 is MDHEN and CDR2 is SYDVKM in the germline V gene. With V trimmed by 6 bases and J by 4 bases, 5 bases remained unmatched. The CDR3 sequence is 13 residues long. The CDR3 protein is CASSPDRRYGYTF. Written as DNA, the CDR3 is TGTGCCAGCAGCCCGGACAGGCGCTATGGCTACACCTTC.

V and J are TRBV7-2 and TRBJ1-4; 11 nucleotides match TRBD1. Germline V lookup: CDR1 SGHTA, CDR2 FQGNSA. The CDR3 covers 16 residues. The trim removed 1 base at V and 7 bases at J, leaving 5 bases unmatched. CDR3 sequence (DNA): TGTGCCAGCAGCTTAGGGGCGGACAGGGGGCGTGAAAAACTGTTTTTT. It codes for CASSLGADRGREKLFF.

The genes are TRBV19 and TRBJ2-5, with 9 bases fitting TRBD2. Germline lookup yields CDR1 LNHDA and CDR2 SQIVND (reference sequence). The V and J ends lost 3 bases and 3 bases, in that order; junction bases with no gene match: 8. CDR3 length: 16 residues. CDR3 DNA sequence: TGTGCCAGTAGTATCCTGAGAGTAGCGGGAGAAGAGACCCAGTACTTC. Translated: CASSILRVAGEETQYF.

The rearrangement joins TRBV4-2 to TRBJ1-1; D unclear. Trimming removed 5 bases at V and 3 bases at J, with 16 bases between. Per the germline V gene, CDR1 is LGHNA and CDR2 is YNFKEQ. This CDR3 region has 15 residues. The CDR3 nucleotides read TGTGCCAGCAGCAAAGGTCCCTTTACGGACACTGAAGCTTTCTTT. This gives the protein CASSKGPFTDTEAFF.

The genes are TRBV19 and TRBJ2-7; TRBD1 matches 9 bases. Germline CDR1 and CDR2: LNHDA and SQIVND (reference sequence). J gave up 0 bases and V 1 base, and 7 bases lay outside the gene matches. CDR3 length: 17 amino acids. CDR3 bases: TGTGCCAGTAGTATAGCCCAAACAGGGGGCGCCTCCTACGAGCAGTACTTC. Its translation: CASSIAQTGGASYEQYF.

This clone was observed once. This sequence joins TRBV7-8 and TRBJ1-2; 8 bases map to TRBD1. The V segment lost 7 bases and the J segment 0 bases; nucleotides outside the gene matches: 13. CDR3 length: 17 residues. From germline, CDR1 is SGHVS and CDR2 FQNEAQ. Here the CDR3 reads CASTLGTGPLSNYGYTF. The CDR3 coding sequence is TGTGCCAGCACCCTAGGGACAGGACCTCTCTCTAACTATGGCTACACCTTC. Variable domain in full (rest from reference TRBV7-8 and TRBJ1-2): GAGVSQSPRYKVAKRGQDVALRCDPISGHVSLFWYQQALGQGPEFLTYFQNEAQLDKSGLPSDRFFAERPEGSVSTLKIQRTQQEDSAVYLCASTLGTGPLSNYGYTFGSGTRLTVV.

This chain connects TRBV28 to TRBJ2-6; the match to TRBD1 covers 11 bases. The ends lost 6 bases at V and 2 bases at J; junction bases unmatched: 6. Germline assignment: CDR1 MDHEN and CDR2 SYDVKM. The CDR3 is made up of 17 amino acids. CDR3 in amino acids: CASSPGTGGAGANVLTF. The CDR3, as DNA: TGTGCCAGCAGCCCTGGGACAGGGGGGGCTGGGGCCAACGTCCTGACTTTC.

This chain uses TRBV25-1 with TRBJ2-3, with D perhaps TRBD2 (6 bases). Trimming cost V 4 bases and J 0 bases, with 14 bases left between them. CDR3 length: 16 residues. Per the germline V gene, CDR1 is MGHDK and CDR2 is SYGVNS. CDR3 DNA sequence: TGTGCCAGCAGTGCCGGGGAGGTACTGAGCACAGATACGCAGTATTTT. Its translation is CASSAGEVLSTDTQYF.

The CDR3 here is CSANGQYQETQYF. The CDR3 bases are TGCAGCGCGAACGGACAGTACCAAGAGACCCAGTACTTC. This chain uses TRBV29-1 with TRBJ2-5, with D possibly being TRBD1 (6 bases). Germline V lookup: CDR1 SQVTM, CDR2 ANQGSEA. V shed 7 bases and J shed 0 bases, with 12 bases lying between them. This CDR3 is 13 amino acids long.

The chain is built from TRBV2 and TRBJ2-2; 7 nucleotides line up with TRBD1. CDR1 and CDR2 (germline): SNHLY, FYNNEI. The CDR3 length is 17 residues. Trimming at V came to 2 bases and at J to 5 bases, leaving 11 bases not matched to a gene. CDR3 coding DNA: TGTGCCAGCAGTGAAAGGGGGCCGGGACAGAGTACCGGGGAGCTGTTTTTT. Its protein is CASSERGPGQSTGELFF.

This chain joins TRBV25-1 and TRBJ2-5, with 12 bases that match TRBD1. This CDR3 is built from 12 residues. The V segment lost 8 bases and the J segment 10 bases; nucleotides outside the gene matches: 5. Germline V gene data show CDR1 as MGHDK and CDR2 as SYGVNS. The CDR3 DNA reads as TGTGCCAGCGGAGGGACAGGGGGCGTCCAGTACTTC. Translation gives CASGGTGGVQYF.

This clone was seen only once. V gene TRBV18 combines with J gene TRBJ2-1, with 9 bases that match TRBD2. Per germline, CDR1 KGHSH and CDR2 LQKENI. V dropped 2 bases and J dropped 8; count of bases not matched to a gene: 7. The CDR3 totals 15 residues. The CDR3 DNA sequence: TGTGCCAGCTCACCAAGGTTGCCTAGCGGGGATGAGCAGTTCTTC. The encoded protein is CASSPRLPSGDEQFF.

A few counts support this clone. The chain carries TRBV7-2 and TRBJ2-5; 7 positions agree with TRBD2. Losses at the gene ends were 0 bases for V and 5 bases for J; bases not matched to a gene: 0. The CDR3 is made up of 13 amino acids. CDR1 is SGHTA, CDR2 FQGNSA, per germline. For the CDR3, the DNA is TGTGCCAGCAGCTTAGCGGGGGGGGAGACCCAGTACTTC. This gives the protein CASSLAGGETQYF. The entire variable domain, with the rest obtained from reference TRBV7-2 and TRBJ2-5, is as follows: GAGVSQSPSNKVTEKGKDVELRCDPISGHTALYWYRQSLGQGLEFLIYFQGNSAPDKSGLPSDRFSAERTGGSVSTLTIQRTQQEDSAVYLCASSLAGGETQYFGPGTRLLVL.

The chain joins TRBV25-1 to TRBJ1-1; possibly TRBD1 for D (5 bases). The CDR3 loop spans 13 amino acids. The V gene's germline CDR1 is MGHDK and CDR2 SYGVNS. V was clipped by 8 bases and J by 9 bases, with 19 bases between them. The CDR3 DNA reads TGTGCCAGCCGCGGAATGGACATCCCTAAAGCTTTCTTT. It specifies CASRGMDIPKAFF. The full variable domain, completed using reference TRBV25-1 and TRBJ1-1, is EADIYQTPRYLVIGTGKKITLECSQTMGHDKMYWYQQDPGMELHLIHYSYGVNSTEKGDLSSESTVSRIRTEHFPLTLESARPSHTSQYLCASRGMDIPKAFFGQGTRLTVV.

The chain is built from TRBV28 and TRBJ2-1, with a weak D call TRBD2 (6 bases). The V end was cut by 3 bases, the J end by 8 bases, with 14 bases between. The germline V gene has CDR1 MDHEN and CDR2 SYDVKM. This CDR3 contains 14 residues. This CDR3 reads CASSFGTWGDEQFF. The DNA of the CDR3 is TGTGCCAGCAGTTTTGGGACTTGGGGCGATGAGCAGTTCTTC.

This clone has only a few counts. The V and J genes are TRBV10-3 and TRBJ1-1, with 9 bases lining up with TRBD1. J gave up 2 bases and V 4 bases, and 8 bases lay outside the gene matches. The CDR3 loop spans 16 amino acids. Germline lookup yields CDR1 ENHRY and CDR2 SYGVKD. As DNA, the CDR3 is TGTGCCATCAGTGGGTATGGACAGGGGCCCAACACTGAAGCTTTCTTT. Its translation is CAISGYGQGPNTEAFF.

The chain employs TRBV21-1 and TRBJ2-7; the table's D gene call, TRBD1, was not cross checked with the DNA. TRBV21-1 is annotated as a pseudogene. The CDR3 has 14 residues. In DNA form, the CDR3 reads TGTGCCAGCCGCCGCGGAGGGGGCTTCTACGAGCAGTACTTC. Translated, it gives CASRRGGGFYEQYF.

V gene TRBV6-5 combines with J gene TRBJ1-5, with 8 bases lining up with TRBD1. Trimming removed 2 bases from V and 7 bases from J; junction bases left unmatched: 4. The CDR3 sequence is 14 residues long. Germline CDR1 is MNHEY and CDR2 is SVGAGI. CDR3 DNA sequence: TGTGCCAGCAGTTACGGCACAGGGGGACAGCCCCAGCATTTT. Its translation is CASSYGTGGQPQHF.